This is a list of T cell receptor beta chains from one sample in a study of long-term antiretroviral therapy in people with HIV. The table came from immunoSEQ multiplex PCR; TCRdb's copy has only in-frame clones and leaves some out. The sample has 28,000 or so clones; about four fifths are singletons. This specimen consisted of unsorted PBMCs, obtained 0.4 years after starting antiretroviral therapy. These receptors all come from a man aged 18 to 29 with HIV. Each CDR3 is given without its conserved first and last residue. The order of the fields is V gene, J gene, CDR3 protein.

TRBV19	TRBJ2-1	ASSITSAAEQF
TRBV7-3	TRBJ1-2	ASSLSPAVYGYT
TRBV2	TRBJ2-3	ASSGPLGIKDTQY
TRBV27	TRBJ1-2	ASSLQSGEGYT
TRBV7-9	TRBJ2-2	ASSYARTNTGELF
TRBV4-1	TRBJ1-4	ASSQDFYSSNEKLF
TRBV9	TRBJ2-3	ASSVEGSADTQY
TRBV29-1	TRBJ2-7	SVLTGNSYEQY
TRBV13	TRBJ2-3	ASSLLHAGITDTQY
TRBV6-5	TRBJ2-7	ASSYGASAPYEQY
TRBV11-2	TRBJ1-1	ASSLAGGGGTEAF
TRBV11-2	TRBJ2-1	ASSPEAGSYNEQF
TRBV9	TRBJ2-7	ASSHIPTDEQY
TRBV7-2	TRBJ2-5	ASSSSFPGNQETQY
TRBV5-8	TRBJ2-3	ASSHRDSGRTDTQY
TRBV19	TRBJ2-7	ASADGSSYEQY
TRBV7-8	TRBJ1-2	ASSFGTDGYT
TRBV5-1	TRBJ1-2	ASSGGTGDGYT
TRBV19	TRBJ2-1	ASSMGQGFPPNEQF
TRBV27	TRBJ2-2	ASSLLRTGELF
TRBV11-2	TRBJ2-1	ASSPIRGPRGEQF
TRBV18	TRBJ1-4	ASSATGGIGEKLF